The source of this TCR beta chain is a study of neurological immune-mediated disorders. MiXCR was run by TCRdb on the 5' RACE reads, yielding one entry per CDR3 protein. The sample has approximately 38,000 distinct CDR3 sequences; just under 7.5% are singletons. For sorted libraries, the input was around 1 million CD4+ or CD8+ T cells. Germline assignment: CDR1 MGHRA and CDR2 YSYEKL. The CDR3 contains 14 residues. Trimming took off 5 bases at V and 4 bases at J, with 14 bases between the two ends. Sequencing used CD4+ T cells from blood. This sequence was found in a man in his fifties or sixties in good health. The V and J genes are TRBV4-1 and TRBJ1-2; the D gene is possibly TRBD1 (5 bases). CDR3 amino acids: CASSSEGVVYGYTF. CDR3 DNA: TGCGCCAGCAGCTCAGAAGGGGTTGTCTATGGCTACACCTTC.